This TCR beta chain derives from a study of blood T cell repertoires in COVID-19. Study context: The cDNA or gDNA used as material had been derived from T cells, B-cell-depleted T cells, or PBMCs.

Authors' processing steps: Cell counts per sample came from amplifying reference gene primers. This table comes from immunoSEQ multiplex PCR, and its TCRdb copy is limited to in-frame clones, with some not included. V and J calls and clone size are given by that table; D and trimming were obtained from the DNA. The sample consists of approximately 500,000 clones, around 90% of them appearing once. The germline gives CDR1 MNHNY, CDR2 SVGAGI (reference sequence). CDR3 length equals 11 residues. The rearrangement links TRBV6-6 to TRBJ1-2; the D gene is possibly TRBD1 (5 bases). The sequence came from a woman between 45 and 65 years old with COVID-19, enrolled during active disease. Sequences were obtained from peripheral blood. CDR3 DNA: TGTGGGGCGGGGCCCCTCTATGGCTACACCTTC. It yields the protein CGAGPLYGYTF.